A single sample is the source of the 29 T cell receptor beta chains below, sequenced in a study of cytomegalovirus exposure and HLA in healthy donors. The PCR ran on 60 Vbeta and 13 Jbeta primers. Measured with immunoSEQ multiplex PCR; TCRdb has only the in-frame clones, and not every one. This sample carries around 140,000 clones, about 10% of them seen once, and the ten largest clones take roughly 6.4%. Sequencing was performed on PBMCs. These receptors came from a woman aged 40 to 50 in good health and CMV-seropositive.

V gene TRBV19 combines with J gene TRBJ2-1; tentative D call: TRBD2 (6 bases). The germline V and J ends were trimmed by 1 base and 3 bases, with 19 bases remaining between them. The germline V gene encodes CDR1 LNHDA and CDR2 SQIVND (reference sequence). CDR3 length equals 18 residues. This CDR3 is CASSIVEGGRVIYNEQFF. The CDR3 coding sequence is TGTGCCAGTAGTATAGTGGAGGGAGGCAGGGTCATCTACAATGAGCAGTTCTTC.

The V gene is TRBV6-4, the J gene TRBJ1-1; TRBD1 might be the D (5 bases). The V end was cut by 0 bases, the J end by 1 base, with 18 bases between. Looked up from germline, CDR1 is MRHNA and CDR2 is SNTAGT. The CDR3 has 18 residues. DNA of the CDR3: TGTGCCAGCAGTGACTCTCCTTTCGCGGGACGCCCGAACACTGAAGCTTTCTTT. Amino acid sequence: CASSDSPFAGRPNTEAFF.

This chain joins TRBV12-1 and TRBJ1-2; the D call TRBD1 from the table was never checked on the DNA. TRBV12-1 is deemed a pseudogene. The CDR3 extends over 17 amino acids. As DNA, the CDR3 is TGTGCCAGCAGCTTTGAGGGCCCGGACAGGAATTACTATGGCTACACCTTC. Its translation is CASSFEGPDRNYYGYTF.

This clone was detected a few times. The J gene is TRBJ2-7, the V gene TRBV12-5; weak D call: TRBD1 (6 bases). In germline, CDR1 is LGHNT, CDR2 FRNRAP. Between the trimmed V and J ends, which lost 0 bases and 0 bases, there was a span of 12 bases. The CDR3 sequence is 16 residues long. Written as DNA, the CDR3 is TGTGCTAGTGGTTTGGTAGACAGGTCGAGCTCCTACGAGCAGTACTTC. It encodes CASGLVDRSSSYEQYF.

This chain links TRBV9 with TRBJ2-1; possibly TRBD1 for D (6 bases). V shed 3 bases and J shed 1 base, with 11 bases lying between them. Germline loops: CDR1 SGDLS, CDR2 YYNGEE. The CDR3 totals 15 residues. In DNA, the CDR3 is TGTGCCAGCAGCGCTCGACAGGCGTCCTACAATGAGCAGTTCTTC. Translating gives CASSARQASYNEQFF.

This clone was counted a few times. The chain recombines TRBV27 with TRBJ1-1; TRBD1 might be the D (5 bases). With 6 bases removed from V and 6 bases from J, the gap between germline ends came to 17 bases. Germline CDR1 MNHEY, CDR2 SMNVEV (reference sequence). This CDR3 contains 14 residues. DNA of the CDR3: TGTGCCAGCAGCCTCACAATTGGGGCCGCTGAAGCTTTCTTT. This codes for CASSLTIGAAEAFF.

The CDR3 reads CASSLYRTSGGTSSYNEQFF. CDR3 sequence (DNA): TGCGCCAGCAGCTTGTATAGGACTAGCGGGGGGACCAGCTCCTACAATGAGCAGTTCTTC. The V gene is TRBV5-1, the J gene TRBJ2-1; 14 bases map to TRBD2. V lost 1 base, J lost 0 bases, and 9 bases stayed unmatched. The CDR3 sequence is 20 residues long. In germline, CDR1 is SGHRS, CDR2 YFSETQ.

The chain links TRBV27 to TRBJ2-7; TRBD1 matches at 7 bases. With V trimmed by 2 bases and J by 4 bases, 5 bases remained unmatched. Germline CDR1 MNHEY, CDR2 SMNVEV (reference sequence). CDR3 length: 14 amino acids. CDR3 protein: CASSLKGAGYEQYF. The CDR3 DNA reads as TGTGCCAGCAGTTTAAAGGGGGCAGGGTACGAGCAGTACTTC.

The chain has TRBV11-2 and TRBJ1-1; a possible D gene is TRBD1 (5 bases). Germline lookup yields CDR1 SGHAT and CDR2 FQNNGV. V was shortened by 2 bases and J by 5 bases, with 21 bases between the two germline ends. CDR3 length equals 17 residues. The CDR3 DNA sequence: TGTGCCAGCAGCTTAACGTCCGGGGGGTTCGGGGGTACTGAAGCTTTCTTT. Translation: CASSLTSGGFGGTEAFF. The full variable domain, with the rest looked up from reference TRBV11-2 and TRBJ1-1, is EAGVAQSPRYKIIEKRQSVAFWCNPISGHATLYWYQQILGQGPKLLIQFQNNGVVDDSQLPKDRFSAERLKGVDSTLKIQPAKLEDSAVYLCASSLTSGGFGGTEAFFGQGTRLTVV.

This clone was seen more than once but under ten times. The chain employs TRBV6-4 and TRBJ2-1; 9 bases map to TRBD2. Germline values: CDR1 MRHNA, CDR2 SNTAGT. The length of the CDR3 is 20 residues. V shed 0 bases, J shed 3 bases, and the junction held 15 bases outside the gene matches. The CDR3 protein is CASSDSRAPGGAGGYNEQFF. The DNA for the CDR3 is TGTGCCAGCAGTGACTCGAGGGCCCCGGGTGGAGCGGGGGGCTACAATGAGCAGTTCTTC.

This sequence joins TRBV7-2 and TRBJ1-2; 7 nucleotides align to TRBD1. After removal of 2 bases from V and 4 bases from J, the junction contained 7 bases not matched to a gene. This CDR3 is 15 amino acids long. Germline CDR1 and CDR2: SGHTA and FQGNSA. The DNA of the CDR3 is TGTGCCAGCAGCTTAACAGGGGTAATTGGCTATGGCTACACCTTC. Its translation: CASSLTGVIGYGYTF.

This clone was found a few times. The gene calls are TRBV4-3 and TRBJ2-3, with D perhaps matching TRBD2 (5 bases). V was trimmed by 0 bases and J by 5 bases, leaving 6 bases between them. Germline CDR1 LGHNA, CDR2 YSLEER. There are 13 residues in the CDR3. The CDR3 reads CASSQDREDTQYF. The CDR3 DNA is TGCGCCAGCAGCCAAGATCGGGAAGATACGCAGTATTTT.

This clone occurred a few times. The genes are TRBV6-5 and TRBJ2-2; 9 bases line up with TRBD2. CDR1 and CDR2 from the germline V gene are MNHEY and SVGAGI. V lost 2 bases to trimming and J lost 1 base; unmatched junction nucleotides: 2. This CDR3 contains 16 residues. CDR3 sequence reads: CASSYVAGENTGELFF. Written as DNA, the CDR3 is TGTGCCAGCAGTTACGTAGCGGGGGAGAACACCGGGGAGCTGTTTTTT.

This clone was detected a few times. The genes are TRBV2 and TRBJ1-6, with D uncertain. The CDR3 covers 12 residues. Germline CDR1 and CDR2: SNHLY and FYNNEI. V was cut by 8 bases and J by 10 bases, with 12 bases left in between. The CDR3 DNA is TGTGCCAGCCGGGAGTTGATCTCACCCCTCCACTTT. Translating gives CASRELISPLHF.

This chain joins TRBV18 and TRBJ2-2; possible D gene TRBD1, 5 bases. CDR1 is KGHSH, CDR2 LQKENI, per germline. V lost 3 bases, J lost 5 bases, and 13 bases lay in between. The CDR3 loop spans 15 amino acids. The CDR3 sequence: CASSPRQGLTGELFF. The CDR3 nucleotides read TGTGCCAGCTCACCCCGCCAGGGTCTGACCGGGGAGCTGTTTTTT.

This clone was found a few times. This sequence joins TRBV5-1 and TRBJ2-3, with 9 bases that match TRBD1. The germline CDR1 and CDR2 sequences are SGHRS and YFSETQ. The J segment lost 3 bases and the V segment lost 6 bases, leaving 14 bases of the junction unmatched. CDR3 length equals 17 residues. The CDR3 loop is CASTGGPDRGGTDTQYF. DNA of the CDR3: TGCGCCAGCACTGGCGGTCCGGACAGGGGAGGTACAGATACGCAGTATTTT.

The CDR3 nucleotides read TGTGCCAGTAAGGGACAGGGGGGATTTTCACCCCTCCACTTT. Protein: CASKGQGGFSPLHF. J is TRBJ1-6 and V is TRBV19, with TRBD1 matching 11 bases. The CDR3 has 14 amino acids. The J segment lost 9 bases and the V segment lost 7 bases, leaving 5 bases of the junction unmatched. Germline CDR1 and CDR2: LNHDA and SQIVND (reference sequence).

The rearrangement joins TRBV29-1 to TRBJ1-2; no clear D gene. Deletions cut 4 bases from V and 8 bases from J, with 23 bases between. Germline CDR1 is SQVTM and CDR2 is ANQGSEA. The length of the CDR3 is 15 residues. This CDR3 reads CSVVERVYSSEGYTF. The CDR3 bases are TGCAGCGTTGTGGAACGGGTCTACTCGTCGGAAGGCTACACCTTC.

This clone was observed a few times. The rearrangement joins TRBV11-3 to TRBJ2-3; D might be TRBD2 (6 bases). The germline V gene has CDR1 SGHNT and CDR2 YENEEA. There are 13 residues in the CDR3. The germline V and J ends were trimmed by 5 bases and 1 base, with 7 bases remaining between them. The CDR3 loop reads CASSGGGTDTQYF. In DNA form, the CDR3 reads TGTGCCAGCAGCGGCGGGGGCACAGATACGCAGTATTTT. The full variable domain, in which reference TRBV11-3 and TRBJ2-3 provide the parts outside the CDR3, is EAGVVQSPRYKIIEKKQPVAFWCNPISGHNTLYWYLQNLGQGPELLIRYENEEAVDDSQLPKDRFSAERLKGVDSTLKIQPAELGDSAVYLCASSGGGTDTQYFGPGTRLTVL.

This clone was observed a handful of times. The genes are TRBV7-8 and TRBJ2-2; 10 positions agree with TRBD2. V lost 3 bases and J lost 4; bases outside the gene matches: 5. The CDR3 has 16 amino acids. Germline CDR1 is SGHVS and CDR2 is FQNEAQ. The CDR3 nucleotides read TGTGCCAGCAGCTTCTCTAGCGGGGGAGTCACCGGGGAGCTGTTTTTT. Translated: CASSFSSGGVTGELFF.

This clone was detected only a few times. The genes are TRBV5-4 and TRBJ2-5; possible D gene TRBD1, 5 bases. Germline CDR1 reads SGHNT; CDR2 reads YYREEE (reference sequence). The CDR3 runs to 14 residues. V gave up 1 base and J gave up 0 bases, with 7 bases separating them. The CDR3 loop is CASSLQGNQETQYF. As DNA, the CDR3 is TGTGCCAGCAGCTTGCAGGGAAACCAAGAGACCCAGTACTTC.

This clone came up a few times. The chain combines TRBV5-1 with TRBJ1-6, with 7 bases aligning to TRBD1. CDR3 length: 15 amino acids. Per the germline V gene, CDR1 is SGHRS and CDR2 is YFSETQ. Trimming at V came to 0 bases and at J to 8 bases, leaving 5 bases not matched to a gene. DNA for the CDR3: TGCGCCAGCAGCTTGGAGGGGGCGCGGGATTCACCCCTCCACTTT. This sequence encodes CASSLEGARDSPLHF.

The chain is built from TRBV18 and TRBJ1-2; D is perhaps TRBD1 (6 bases). The CDR3 is 15 residues long. Germline loops: CDR1 KGHSH, CDR2 LQKENI. V dropped 3 bases and J dropped 5 bases, with 16 bases sitting between them. As DNA, the CDR3 is TGTGCCAGCTCACCCATAGACAGGACTGGGTATGGCTACACCTTC. Translation: CASSPIDRTGYGYTF.

The rearrangement links TRBV27 to TRBJ2-7; D might be TRBD1 (6 bases). The CDR3 runs 12 residues. V lost 10 bases and J 2 bases, leaving 12 bases between the germline ends. CDR1 and CDR2 from the germline V gene are MNHEY and SMNVEV (reference sequence). CDR3 in amino acids: CAIGRDTYEQYF. The CDR3 bases are TGTGCCATCGGCCGGGACACCTACGAGCAGTACTTC.

This clone has more than one count but fewer than ten. V usage is TRBV5-1 and J usage is TRBJ1-2, with TRBD1 matching 9 bases. Losses at the gene ends were 6 bases for V and 2 bases for J; bases not matched to a gene: 8. This CDR3 has 15 residues. Germline CDR1 and CDR2: SGHRS and YFSETQ. DNA for the CDR3: TGCGCCAGCACTCAAGGGACAGGGTACAACTATGGCTACACCTTC. The encoded protein is CASTQGTGYNYGYTF. Full variable domain (missing parts from reference TRBV5-1 and TRBJ1-2): KAGVTQTPRYLIKTRGQQVTLSCSPISGHRSVSWYQQTPGQGLQFLFEYFSETQRNKGNFPGRFSGRQFSNSRSEMNVSTLELGDSALYLCASTQGTGYNYGYTFGSGTRLTVV.

There are a few counts of this clone. The chain employs TRBV9 and TRBJ2-1; D perhaps matches TRBD1 (5 bases). CDR3 length: 12 amino acids. In germline, CDR1 is SGDLS, CDR2 YYNGEE. With 4 bases removed from V and 6 bases from J, the gap between germline ends came to 8 bases. The CDR3 is CASSRQSNEQFF. In DNA, the CDR3 is TGTGCCAGCAGCCGACAGAGCAATGAGCAGTTCTTC.

The rearrangement joins TRBV5-4 to TRBJ1-2, with 8 nucleotides matching TRBD1. CDR3 length: 15 residues. With V trimmed by 2 bases and J by 8 bases, 11 bases remained unmatched. Germline CDR1 SGHNT, CDR2 YYREEE (reference sequence). The CDR3: CASSLKFQGARGYTF. In DNA form, the CDR3 reads TGTGCCAGCAGCTTAAAGTTCCAGGGGGCACGGGGCTACACCTTC. The complete variable domain, with remaining parts taken from reference TRBV5-4 and TRBJ1-2, reads ETGVTQSPTHLIKTRGQQVTLRCSSQSGHNTVSWYQQALGQGPQFIFQYYREEENGRGNFPPRFSGLQFPNYSSELNVNALELDDSALYLCASSLKFQGARGYTFGSGTRLTVV.

The V call is TRBV19, the J call TRBJ2-6; D perhaps matches TRBD1 (5 bases). V was clipped by 7 bases and J by 12 bases, with 10 bases between them. CDR1 and CDR2 from the germline V gene are LNHDA and SQIVND (reference sequence). This CDR3 region has 11 residues. As DNA, the CDR3 is TGTGCCAGTATAACAGGTCTCGTCCTGACTTTC. Translation gives CASITGLVLTF.

The V call is TRBV29-1, the J call TRBJ1-1, with D perhaps matching TRBD1 (5 bases). Trimming removed 4 bases at V and 1 base at J, with 10 bases between. The germline CDR1 and CDR2 sequences are SQVTM and ANQGSEA. This CDR3 comprises 13 residues. CDR3 in amino acids: CSVGHTGNTEAFF. The CDR3 DNA follows: TGCAGCGTTGGTCACACAGGGAACACTGAAGCTTTCTTT.